A selection of T cell receptor beta chains follows, all from one sample in a study of cytomegalovirus exposure and HLA in healthy donors. The protocol was immunoSEQ multiplex PCR, while the TCRdb copy is restricted to in-frame clones and leaves out a portion. The table shows roughly 330,000 clones, with approximately 90% occurring only once. The sequencing sample was made of PBMCs. These receptors all stem from a woman in her 30s in good health and CMV-seropositive. The CDR3 runs from the conserved cysteine through the conserved F or W. Each record gives: CDR3 DNA, CDR3 protein, V gene, CDR3 length, D gene, J gene, clone size. The D gene is left open where the match is weak. Only some rows state a clone size, as once, few, many or a class for expanded clones.

cdr3_nt: TGTGCCAGCAGCCCGCTTGGTTCAACCTTCCTTGAAATCACAGATACGCAGTATTTT; cdr3_aa: CASSPLGSTFLEITDTQYF; v_call: TRBV2; cdr3_length: 19; d_call: NA; j_call: TRBJ2-3; clone_size: NA
cdr3_nt: TGTGCCAGCAGCAAAGTGAGGGCCTACGAGCAGTACTTC; cdr3_aa: CASSKVRAYEQYF; v_call: TRBV21-1; cdr3_length: 13; d_call: NA; j_call: TRBJ2-7; clone_size: NA
cdr3_nt: TGTGCCAGCAGTTTAAGGGGGGCGAACTATGGCTACACCTTC; cdr3_aa: CASSLRGANYGYTF; v_call: TRBV27; cdr3_length: 14; d_call: NA; j_call: TRBJ1-2; clone_size: NA
cdr3_nt: TGTGCCAGCAGCCTGACTAGCGTCACGAACACCGGGGAGCTGTTTTTT; cdr3_aa: CASSLTSVTNTGELFF; v_call: TRBV9; cdr3_length: 16; d_call: TRBD2; j_call: TRBJ2-2; clone_size: few
cdr3_nt: TGTGCCAGCAGCTTAGGGACGGGGAGCGAGCAGTACTTC; cdr3_aa: CASSLGTGSEQYF; v_call: TRBV13; cdr3_length: 13; d_call: NA; j_call: TRBJ2-7; clone_size: once
cdr3_nt: TGCAGCGCCGGGACAGGGGCCTACGAGCAGTACTTC; cdr3_aa: CSAGTGAYEQYF; v_call: TRBV29-1; cdr3_length: 12; d_call: TRBD1; j_call: TRBJ2-7; clone_size: NA
cdr3_nt: TGTGCCAGCAGTTCATACCCTTTGGACAGGGATAGCAATCAGCCCCAGCATTTT; cdr3_aa: CASSSYPLDRDSNQPQHF; v_call: TRBV27; cdr3_length: 18; d_call: TRBD1; j_call: TRBJ1-5; clone_size: NA
cdr3_nt: TGTGCCAGCAGCCGGAGCAATGAGCAGTTCTTC; cdr3_aa: CASSRSNEQFF; v_call: TRBV7-9; cdr3_length: 11; d_call: NA; j_call: TRBJ2-1; clone_size: NA
cdr3_nt: TGTGCCAGCAGGCCCGTGGGACTTCTTAGCTCCTACAATGAGCAGTTCTTC; cdr3_aa: CASRPVGLLSSYNEQFF; v_call: TRBV2; cdr3_length: 17; d_call: NA; j_call: TRBJ2-1; clone_size: NA
cdr3_nt: TGTGCCACCAGCAGAGGGTCCACCGGCTCCTATAATTCACCCCTCCACTTT; cdr3_aa: CATSRGSTGSYNSPLHF; v_call: TRBV15; cdr3_length: 17; d_call: NA; j_call: TRBJ1-6; clone_size: few
cdr3_nt: TGTGCCAGTAGTAGGGACAGGGACTATGGCTACACCTTC; cdr3_aa: CASSRDRDYGYTF; v_call: TRBV19; cdr3_length: 13; d_call: TRBD1; j_call: TRBJ1-2; clone_size: NA
cdr3_nt: TGCGCCAGCAGCTTGGCCATAGGGCCCGGCGGTAGTTACGAGCAGTACTTC; cdr3_aa: CASSLAIGPGGSYEQYF; v_call: TRBV5-1; cdr3_length: 17; d_call: NA; j_call: TRBJ2-7; clone_size: few
cdr3_nt: TGTGCCAGCAGTTTATCATTTCGTAATGTGCTAACTGGACGGTACGAGCAGTACTTC; cdr3_aa: CASSLSFRNVLTGRYEQYF; v_call: TRBV27; cdr3_length: 19; d_call: NA; j_call: TRBJ2-7; clone_size: NA
cdr3_nt: TGTGCCAGCAGTGATTCCCGGGACAGCTCCTACAATGAGCAGTTCTTC; cdr3_aa: CASSDSRDSSYNEQFF; v_call: TRBV6-1; cdr3_length: 16; d_call: TRBD1; j_call: TRBJ2-1; clone_size: NA
cdr3_nt: TGCGCCAGCAGCCAAGACTGGGAAACAGCTTGGACCGGGGAGCTGTTTTTT; cdr3_aa: CASSQDWETAWTGELFF; v_call: TRBV4-1; cdr3_length: 17; d_call: NA; j_call: TRBJ2-2; clone_size: NA
cdr3_nt: TGTGCCAGTCAGACAGGGGGCTACAATCAGCCCCAGCATTTT; cdr3_aa: CASQTGGYNQPQHF; v_call: TRBV19; cdr3_length: 14; d_call: TRBD1; j_call: TRBJ1-5; clone_size: few
cdr3_nt: TGCGCCAGCAGCAGCCTTGCTGGGAGGGGGGAGAACACTGAAGCTTTCTTT; cdr3_aa: CASSSLAGRGENTEAFF; v_call: TRBV5-1; cdr3_length: 17; d_call: NA; j_call: TRBJ1-1; clone_size: NA
cdr3_nt: TGTGCCTGGAGTGCACGGACAGGGACTAATGAAAAACTGTTTTTT; cdr3_aa: CAWSARTGTNEKLFF; v_call: TRBV30; cdr3_length: 15; d_call: TRBD1; j_call: TRBJ1-4; clone_size: NA
cdr3_nt: TGTGCCAGCAGCTTAATGGGATCCTACGAGCAGTACTTC; cdr3_aa: CASSLMGSYEQYF; v_call: TRBV5-4; cdr3_length: 13; d_call: NA; j_call: TRBJ2-7; clone_size: NA
cdr3_nt: TGCGCCAGCAGCCAAGGAAGGTTTAATCAGCCCCAGCATTTT; cdr3_aa: CASSQGRFNQPQHF; v_call: TRBV4-3; cdr3_length: 14; d_call: NA; j_call: TRBJ1-5; clone_size: NA
cdr3_nt: TGTGCCAGCAGCCACGAGGGAGAGCAGTTCTTC; cdr3_aa: CASSHEGEQFF; v_call: TRBV14; cdr3_length: 11; d_call: NA; j_call: TRBJ2-1; clone_size: NA
cdr3_nt: TGTGCCAGCAGTCTCCTGCAAAGCACAGATACGCAGTATTTT; cdr3_aa: CASSLLQSTDTQYF; v_call: TRBV27; cdr3_length: 14; d_call: NA; j_call: TRBJ2-3; clone_size: NA
cdr3_nt: TGTGCCAGCAGCTTAAACGCTCAAAGATCATATTTT; cdr3_aa: CASSLNAQRSYF; v_call: TRBV13; cdr3_length: 12; d_call: NA; j_call: TRBJ1-3; clone_size: NA
cdr3_nt: TGCGCCAGCAGCTTGACAGGACAGCTCAATCAGCCCCAGCATTTT; cdr3_aa: CASSLTGQLNQPQHF; v_call: TRBV5-1; cdr3_length: 15; d_call: NA; j_call: TRBJ1-5; clone_size: NA
cdr3_nt: TGTGCCTGGAGTCCTTGGACAGGGCTGGATACGCAGTATTTT; cdr3_aa: CAWSPWTGLDTQYF; v_call: TRBV30; cdr3_length: 14; d_call: TRBD1; j_call: TRBJ2-3; clone_size: NA
cdr3_nt: TGCAGCGTCACCACCACGGGCCGGCAGGGGATCACCGGGGAGCTGTTTTTT; cdr3_aa: CSVTTTGRQGITGELFF; v_call: TRBV29-1; cdr3_length: 17; d_call: NA; j_call: TRBJ2-2; clone_size: NA
cdr3_nt: TGCGCCAGCAGCCAGGTAACTCCCGTCCGAGAGACCCAGTACTTC; cdr3_aa: CASSQVTPVRETQYF; v_call: TRBV5-1; cdr3_length: 15; d_call: NA; j_call: TRBJ2-5; clone_size: NA
cdr3_nt: TGTGCCAGCAGTTTCACGGCGGGGCCCGGGGAGCTGTTTTTT; cdr3_aa: CASSFTAGPGELFF; v_call: TRBV27; cdr3_length: 14; d_call: NA; j_call: TRBJ2-2; clone_size: few
cdr3_nt: TGTGCCGGACGGTGGATGAGCCAAGAGACCCAGTACTTC; cdr3_aa: CAGRWMSQETQYF; v_call: TRBV6-5; cdr3_length: 13; d_call: NA; j_call: TRBJ2-5; clone_size: once
cdr3_nt: TGCGCCAGCAGCCGGGACGGGGGGGCCACCGGGGAGCTGTTTTTT; cdr3_aa: CASSRDGGATGELFF; v_call: TRBV4-1; cdr3_length: 15; d_call: TRBD2; j_call: TRBJ2-2; clone_size: NA
cdr3_nt: TGTGCCAGCAGCCTAACGACAGGGGGCTACGAGCAGTACTTC; cdr3_aa: CASSLTTGGYEQYF; v_call: TRBV5-4; cdr3_length: 14; d_call: TRBD1; j_call: TRBJ2-7; clone_size: NA
cdr3_nt: TGTGCCAGCAGGGTAGGTTATAGCAATCAGCCCCAGCATTTT; cdr3_aa: CASRVGYSNQPQHF; v_call: TRBV28; cdr3_length: 14; d_call: NA; j_call: TRBJ1-5; clone_size: NA
cdr3_nt: TGTGCCAGCAGCCAAGAAGAAGGGAGGGGTTCACCCCTCCACTTT; cdr3_aa: CASSQEEGRGSPLHF; v_call: TRBV4-2; cdr3_length: 15; d_call: NA; j_call: TRBJ1-6; clone_size: once
cdr3_nt: TGTGCCAGCACCCCGGGGGCGAGGGACACCGGGGAGCTGTTTTTT; cdr3_aa: CASTPGARDTGELFF; v_call: TRBV28; cdr3_length: 15; d_call: NA; j_call: TRBJ2-2; clone_size: NA
cdr3_nt: TGTGCCAGCTCGACAGGGAACGAGCAGTTCTTC; cdr3_aa: CASSTGNEQFF; v_call: TRBV7-9; cdr3_length: 11; d_call: TRBD1; j_call: TRBJ2-1; clone_size: few
cdr3_nt: TGTGCCAGCAGTGAAAGGATCTATGGCTACACCTTC; cdr3_aa: CASSERIYGYTF; v_call: TRBV6-1; cdr3_length: 12; d_call: NA; j_call: TRBJ1-2; clone_size: NA
cdr3_nt: TGTGCCAGCAGCCAAGATTCGTTGTTCGAGCAGTACTTC; cdr3_aa: CASSQDSLFEQYF; v_call: TRBV4-2; cdr3_length: 13; d_call: NA; j_call: TRBJ2-7; clone_size: NA
cdr3_nt: TGTGCCTCAGGGGGTGTCACTAAGGAAAAACTGTTTTTT; cdr3_aa: CASGGVTKEKLFF; v_call: TRBV27; cdr3_length: 13; d_call: TRBD1; j_call: TRBJ1-4; clone_size: NA
cdr3_nt: TGCAGCGTCCAGGGGAGTGCTGAAGCTTTCTTT; cdr3_aa: CSVQGSAEAFF; v_call: TRBV29-1; cdr3_length: 11; d_call: NA; j_call: TRBJ1-1; clone_size: once
cdr3_nt: TGTGCCACCAGCAGAGCCGGGACAGCCTCCTATAATTCACCCCTCCACTTT; cdr3_aa: CATSRAGTASYNSPLHF; v_call: TRBV15; cdr3_length: 17; d_call: TRBD1; j_call: TRBJ1-6; clone_size: NA
cdr3_nt: TGTGCCAGCAGCCCTCTTAGCGCAACAGATACGCAGTATTTT; cdr3_aa: CASSPLSATDTQYF; v_call: TRBV7-6; cdr3_length: 14; d_call: NA; j_call: TRBJ2-3; clone_size: NA
cdr3_nt: TGTGCCAGCAGCTCAAGCTCCTACAATGAGCAGTTCTTC; cdr3_aa: CASSSSSYNEQFF; v_call: TRBV7-2; cdr3_length: 13; d_call: NA; j_call: TRBJ2-1; clone_size: NA
cdr3_nt: TGTGCCAGCAGTCCCACAGGGGGATTCTATGGCTACACCTTC; cdr3_aa: CASSPTGGFYGYTF; v_call: TRBV28; cdr3_length: 14; d_call: TRBD1; j_call: TRBJ1-2; clone_size: NA
cdr3_nt: TGTGCCAGCACAAGGCTAGCTAGCACAGATACGCAGTATTTT; cdr3_aa: CASTRLASTDTQYF; v_call: TRBV2; cdr3_length: 14; d_call: NA; j_call: TRBJ2-3; clone_size: few
cdr3_nt: TGCGCCAGCAGCCAAGATCTGGGAACGGACACAGATACGCAGTATTTT; cdr3_aa: CASSQDLGTDTDTQYF; v_call: TRBV4-3; cdr3_length: 16; d_call: NA; j_call: TRBJ2-3; clone_size: NA
cdr3_nt: TGTGCCAGCAGTCCCGCGGGTGGTGAAGCTTTCTTT; cdr3_aa: CASSPAGGEAFF; v_call: TRBV27; cdr3_length: 12; d_call: NA; j_call: TRBJ1-1; clone_size: NA
cdr3_nt: TGTGCCAGCAGCGTAGCCCCGGGGACAGATACGCAGTATTTT; cdr3_aa: CASSVAPGTDTQYF; v_call: TRBV9; cdr3_length: 14; d_call: NA; j_call: TRBJ2-3; clone_size: NA
cdr3_nt: TGTGCCAGTAGTGATGACCGGGACAGGGGACGACAGCCCCAGCATTTT; cdr3_aa: CASSDDRDRGRQPQHF; v_call: TRBV19; cdr3_length: 16; d_call: TRBD1; j_call: TRBJ1-5; clone_size: few
cdr3_nt: TGTGCCAGCAGCGTAGGGTCCGGGACCTACGAGCAGTACTTC; cdr3_aa: CASSVGSGTYEQYF; v_call: TRBV9; cdr3_length: 14; d_call: NA; j_call: TRBJ2-7; clone_size: NA
cdr3_nt: TGTGCCAGCAGCCAAGATTTTCGGGAGCTTGAGCAGTTCTTC; cdr3_aa: CASSQDFRELEQFF; v_call: TRBV4-2; cdr3_length: 14; d_call: NA; j_call: TRBJ2-1; clone_size: NA
cdr3_nt: TGTGCCTGGAGTGATGAGACTAGTAGCACAGATACGCAGTATTTT; cdr3_aa: CAWSDETSSTDTQYF; v_call: TRBV30; cdr3_length: 15; d_call: NA; j_call: TRBJ2-3; clone_size: NA
cdr3_nt: TGTGCCAGCAGCGTAGCCCAGGGGAACACTGAAGCTTTCTTT; cdr3_aa: CASSVAQGNTEAFF; v_call: TRBV9; cdr3_length: 14; d_call: NA; j_call: TRBJ1-1; clone_size: NA
cdr3_nt: TGTGCCTGGAGTGTACAGGGGCCATCTGAAGCTTTCTTT; cdr3_aa: CAWSVQGPSEAFF; v_call: TRBV30; cdr3_length: 13; d_call: TRBD1; j_call: TRBJ1-1; clone_size: NA
cdr3_nt: TGTGCCAGTAGTATAGGGGCAGTTGGGTATTCACCCCTCCACTTT; cdr3_aa: CASSIGAVGYSPLHF; v_call: TRBV19; cdr3_length: 15; d_call: NA; j_call: TRBJ1-6; clone_size: NA
cdr3_nt: TGTGCCAGCCGGTCCAGCGGGGGGGCGGAGACCCAGTACTTC; cdr3_aa: CASRSSGGAETQYF; v_call: TRBV6-5; cdr3_length: 14; d_call: TRBD2; j_call: TRBJ2-5; clone_size: NA
cdr3_nt: TGCGCCAGCAGCTTAGTTTCGACACAATGGGCCGGGGAGCTGTTTTTT; cdr3_aa: CASSLVSTQWAGELFF; v_call: TRBV5-1; cdr3_length: 16; d_call: NA; j_call: TRBJ2-2; clone_size: NA
cdr3_nt: TGCGCCGGTCTTGGGCCCCAACCCTACGAGCAGTACTTC; cdr3_aa: CAGLGPQPYEQYF; v_call: TRBV23-1; cdr3_length: 13; d_call: NA; j_call: TRBJ2-7; clone_size: NA
cdr3_nt: TGTGCCAGCAGCTCCGACAGGAATAGCAATCAGCCCCAGCATTTT; cdr3_aa: CASSSDRNSNQPQHF; v_call: TRBV4-2; cdr3_length: 15; d_call: NA; j_call: TRBJ1-5; clone_size: NA
cdr3_nt: TGCGCCAGCAGACCGGGACAGGGCCTTAACTATGGCTACACCTTC; cdr3_aa: CASRPGQGLNYGYTF; v_call: TRBV4-3; cdr3_length: 15; d_call: TRBD1; j_call: TRBJ1-2; clone_size: NA